This TCR beta chain was recovered during a study of STAT5B mutations in CD4+ large granular lymphocyte leukemia. The assay was run at survey level. Measured with immunoSEQ multiplex PCR; TCRdb has only the in-frame clones, and not every one. The sample consists of 25,000 to 30,000 clones, roughly three quarters of them appearing once. Overall study findings and caveats: Compared with healthy controls (2/35), patient top clones favored TRBV06 (8/27). Main leukemic clonotypes were patient-specific, but approximately 27% appeared at low frequency elsewhere. CD4-sorted patient repertoires seemed more clonal than healthy CD4+ repertoires.

V lost 2 bases, J lost 8 bases, and 21 bases lay in between. CDR3 length: 17 residues. Germline V lookup: CDR1 LGHNA, CDR2 YNFKEQ. This clone occurred a few times. Its cognate antigen is unknown. The receptor was derived from a human donor in good health. V gene TRBV4-2 combines with J gene TRBJ1-4; D possibly corresponds to TRBD1 (5 bases). Sequenced: CD4+ T cells from blood buffy coats. CDR3 bases: TGTGCCAGCAGCCAAAGATCCTCCGGGACCGAGGGAGAAAAACTGTTTTTT. It encodes CASSQRSSGTEGEKLFF.